This TCR beta chain originates from a study of Tregs in tolerant kidney transplant recipients. V dropped 10 bases and J dropped 5 bases, with 17 bases sitting between them. Germline V gene data show CDR1 as SEHNR and CDR2 as FQNEAQ (reference sequence). CDR3 length: 14 amino acids. Data came from immunoSEQ multiplex PCR; TCRdb stores just in-frame clones and leaves some out. Among around 120,000 clones listed, 85% to 95% were seen once. The chain joins TRBV7-9 to TRBJ1-4; D perhaps matches TRBD1 (5 bases). The source of this sequence is a human donor in good health. Source material: CD4+ T cells from blood. CDR3 sequence reads: CATEDIALNEKLFF. The CDR3 nucleotides read TGTGCCACCGAGGACATCGCCCTAAATGAAAAACTGTTTTTT.